The 8 T cell receptor beta chains given below trace back to one sample, sequenced in a study of cytomegalovirus exposure and HLA in healthy donors. The PCR contained 60 Vbeta and 13 Jbeta primers. Clones were read by immunoSEQ multiplex PCR, and TCRdb kept only the in-frame ones, dropping some. The data hold about 150,000 clones, with about 77% observed a single time. The sequenced material came from PBMCs. The receptors shown here come from a male donor in good health and CMV-seronegative.

This chain connects TRBV4-3 to TRBJ1-2; D not certain. Trimming shortened V by 0 bases and J by 8 bases, and 16 bases separated the two germline ends. This CDR3 spans 15 amino acids. Germline V gives CDR1 LGHNA, CDR2 YSLEER. CDR3 bases: TGCGCCAGCAGCCAAGATTTTTACAACGTGGGCGGCTACACCTTC. Translating gives CASSQDFYNVGGYTF.

CDR3: CASSGTGEESDEQFF. The DNA of the CDR3 is TGTGCCAGCAGCGGGACGGGAGAGGAATCCGATGAGCAGTTCTTC. V usage is TRBV5-4 and J usage is TRBJ2-1; a weak D match, TRBD2 (6 bases). Trimming shortened V by 4 bases and J by 8 bases, and 19 bases separated the two germline ends. Germline V gives CDR1 SGHNT, CDR2 YYREEE (reference sequence). The CDR3 runs to 15 residues.

V is TRBV7-9 and J is TRBJ2-3, with D perhaps matching TRBD1 (6 bases). The CDR3 covers 16 residues. V lost 11 bases to trimming and J lost 1 base, with 22 bases between them. Germline V CDR1 and CDR2: SEHNR, FQNEAQ (reference sequence). The CDR3 nucleotides read TGTGCCTCCGAGCCGAGGCAGGGGTTTGGCACAGATACGCAGTATTTT. Protein product: CASEPRQGFGTDTQYF.

The chain combines TRBV4-2 with TRBJ1-6; perhaps TRBD1 as D (6 bases). The CDR3 sequence is 15 residues long. Trimming took off 4 bases at V and 5 bases at J, with 12 bases between the two ends. CDR1 is LGHNA, CDR2 YNFKEQ, per germline. Here the CDR3 reads CASSLRTENNSPLHF. CDR3 sequence (DNA): TGTGCCAGCAGCCTCCGGACAGAAAATAATTCACCCCTCCACTTT.

The genes are TRBV19 and TRBJ2-7; 7 bases align to TRBD1. Germline CDR1 is LNHDA and CDR2 is SQIVND (reference sequence). V lost 6 bases to trimming and J lost 0 bases; unmatched junction nucleotides: 2. This CDR3 is built from 13 residues. The CDR3 sequence is CASRDRVSYEQYF. CDR3 bases: TGTGCCAGTAGAGACAGGGTCTCCTACGAGCAGTACTTC.

V and J are TRBV28 and TRBJ1-5; D gene unclear. CDR1 is MDHEN and CDR2 is SYDVKM in the germline V gene. V lost 5 bases to trimming and J lost 5 bases, with 10 bases between them. The CDR3 length is 13 residues. CDR3 amino acids: CASSLGRDQPQHF. CDR3 DNA sequence: TGTGCCAGCAGTCTAGGAAGAGATCAGCCCCAGCATTTT.

This rearrangement joins TRBV5-4 to TRBJ1-4; 7 positions match TRBD1. CDR3 length equals 14 residues. Per the germline V gene, CDR1 is SGHNT and CDR2 is YYREEE (reference sequence). Trimming at V came to 4 bases and at J to 2 bases, leaving 2 bases not matched to a gene. DNA of the CDR3: TGTGCCAGCAGCCGGACAGGCACTAATGAAAAACTGTTTTTT. It translates to CASSRTGTNEKLFF. Variable domain in full (rest from reference TRBV5-4 and TRBJ1-4): ETGVTQSPTHLIKTRGQQVTLRCSSQSGHNTVSWYQQALGQGPQFIFQYYREEENGRGNFPPRFSGLQFPNYSSELNVNALELDDSALYLCASSRTGTNEKLFFGSGTQLSVL.

The rearrangement links TRBV7-9 to TRBJ2-7; D call uncertain. Trimming took off 1 base at V and 1 base at J, with 8 bases between the two ends. This CDR3 comprises 14 residues. CDR1 and CDR2 from the germline V gene are SEHNR and FQNEAQ (reference sequence). The CDR3 loop is CASSLVPRSYEQYF. In nucleotides, the CDR3 is TGTGCCAGCAGCTTAGTTCCGCGGTCCTACGAGCAGTACTTC.